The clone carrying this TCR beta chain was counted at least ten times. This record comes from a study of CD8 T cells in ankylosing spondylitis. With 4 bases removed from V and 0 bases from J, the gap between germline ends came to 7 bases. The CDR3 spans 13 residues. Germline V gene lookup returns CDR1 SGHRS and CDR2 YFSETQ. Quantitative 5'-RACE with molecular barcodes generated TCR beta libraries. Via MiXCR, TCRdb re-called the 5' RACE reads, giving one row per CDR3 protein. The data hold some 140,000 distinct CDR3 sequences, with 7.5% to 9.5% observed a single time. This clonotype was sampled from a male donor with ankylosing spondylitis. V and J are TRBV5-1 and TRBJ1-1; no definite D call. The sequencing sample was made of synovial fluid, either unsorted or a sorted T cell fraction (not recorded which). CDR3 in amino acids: CASSRFMNTEAFF. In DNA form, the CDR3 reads TGCGCCAGCAGCCGGTTCATGAACACTGAAGCTTTCTTT.